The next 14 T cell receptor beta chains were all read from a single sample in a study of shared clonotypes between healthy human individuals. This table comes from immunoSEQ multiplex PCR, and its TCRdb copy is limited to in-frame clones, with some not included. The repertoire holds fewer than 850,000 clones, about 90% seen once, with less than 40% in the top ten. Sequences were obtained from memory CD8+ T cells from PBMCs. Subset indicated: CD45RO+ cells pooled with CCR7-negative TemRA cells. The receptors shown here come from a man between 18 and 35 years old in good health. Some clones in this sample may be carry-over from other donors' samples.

Written as DNA, the CDR3 is TGTGCCAGCAGTTCAGACGGGACTAGCGGAAGGACCTACGAGCAGTACTTC. Its translation is CASSSDGTSGRTYEQYF. The V call is TRBV27, the J call TRBJ2-7; TRBD2 aligns across 11 bases. CDR3 length equals 17 residues. Losses at the gene ends were 4 bases for V and 2 bases for J; bases not matched to a gene: 10. Germline assignment: CDR1 MNHEY and CDR2 SMNVEV (reference sequence).

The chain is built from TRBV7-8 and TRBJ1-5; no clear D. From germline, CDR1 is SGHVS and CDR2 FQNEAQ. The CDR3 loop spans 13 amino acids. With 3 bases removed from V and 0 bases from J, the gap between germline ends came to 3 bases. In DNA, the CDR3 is TGTGCCAGCAGCTTCGGTAGCAATCAGCCCCAGCATTTT. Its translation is CASSFGSNQPQHF.

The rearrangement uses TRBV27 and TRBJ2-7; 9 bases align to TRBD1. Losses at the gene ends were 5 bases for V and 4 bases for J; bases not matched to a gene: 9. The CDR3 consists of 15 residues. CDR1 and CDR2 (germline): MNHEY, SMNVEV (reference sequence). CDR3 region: CASSPLQGAEYEQYF. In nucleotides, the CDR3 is TGTGCCAGCAGTCCACTACAGGGGGCCGAGTACGAGCAGTACTTC.

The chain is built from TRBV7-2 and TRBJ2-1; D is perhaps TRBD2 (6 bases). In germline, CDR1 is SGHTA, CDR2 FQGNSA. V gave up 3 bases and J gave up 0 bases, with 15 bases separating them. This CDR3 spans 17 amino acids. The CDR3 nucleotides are TGTGCCAGCAGCTTCGGCGATAGCGGCCGCTCCTACAATGAGCAGTTCTTC. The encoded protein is CASSFGDSGRSYNEQFF. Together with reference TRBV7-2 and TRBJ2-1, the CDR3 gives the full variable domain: GAGVSQSPSNKVTEKGKDVELRCDPISGHTALYWYRQSLGQGLEFLIYFQGNSAPDKSGLPSDRFSAERTGGSVSTLTIQRTQQEDSAVYLCASSFGDSGRSYNEQFFGPGTRLTVL.

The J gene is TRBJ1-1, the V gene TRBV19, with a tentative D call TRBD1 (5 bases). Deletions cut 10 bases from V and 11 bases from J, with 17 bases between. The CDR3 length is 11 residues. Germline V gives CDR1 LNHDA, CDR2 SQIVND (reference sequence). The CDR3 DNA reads TGTGCCACTCTTGGGGACGGGCAGGCTTTCTTT. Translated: CATLGDGQAFF.

The CDR3 loop is CASSLETFFTDTQYF. As DNA, the CDR3 is TGCGCCAGCAGCTTGGAGACGTTTTTCACAGATACGCAGTATTTT. The genes are TRBV5-1 and TRBJ2-3; D unresolved. The CDR3 is 15 residues long. Germline-derived CDR1 and CDR2 are SGHRS and YFSETQ. V was cut by 0 bases and J by 2 bases, with 10 bases left in between. The complete variable domain, with remaining parts taken from reference TRBV5-1 and TRBJ2-3, reads KAGVTQTPRYLIKTRGQQVTLSCSPISGHRSVSWYQQTPGQGLQFLFEYFSETQRNKGNFPGRFSGRQFSNSRSEMNVSTLELGDSALYLCASSLETFFTDTQYFGPGTRLTVL.

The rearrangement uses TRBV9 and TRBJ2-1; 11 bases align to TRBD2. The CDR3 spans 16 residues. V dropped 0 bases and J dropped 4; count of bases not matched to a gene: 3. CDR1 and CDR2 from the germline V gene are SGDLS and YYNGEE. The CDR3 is CASSVGSSGGYNEQFF. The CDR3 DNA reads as TGTGCCAGCAGCGTAGGTTCTAGCGGGGGGTACAATGAGCAGTTCTTC.

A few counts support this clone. The CDR3 region is CASRGGYTEAFF. CDR3 in DNA: TGTGCCAGTAGGGGGGGATACACTGAAGCTTTCTTT. The chain uses TRBV19 and TRBJ1-1; TRBD1 is a possible D gene (5 bases). The length of the CDR3 is 12 residues. V was cut by 6 bases and J by 3 bases, with 8 bases left in between. CDR1 is LNHDA and CDR2 is SQIVND in the germline V gene (reference sequence).

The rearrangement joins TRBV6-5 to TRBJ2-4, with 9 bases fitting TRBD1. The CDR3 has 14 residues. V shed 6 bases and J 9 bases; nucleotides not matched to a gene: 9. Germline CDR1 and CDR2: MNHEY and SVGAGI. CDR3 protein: CASRQGTGYGIQYF. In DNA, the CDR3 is TGTGCCAGCAGACAAGGGACAGGGTATGGCATTCAGTACTTC.

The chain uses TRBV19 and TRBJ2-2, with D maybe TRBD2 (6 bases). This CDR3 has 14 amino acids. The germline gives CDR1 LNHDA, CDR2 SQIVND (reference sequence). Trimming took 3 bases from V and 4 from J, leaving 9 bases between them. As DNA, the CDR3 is TGTGCCAGTAGTATCGGGACTTCCACCGGGGAGCTGTTTTTT. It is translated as CASSIGTSTGELFF.

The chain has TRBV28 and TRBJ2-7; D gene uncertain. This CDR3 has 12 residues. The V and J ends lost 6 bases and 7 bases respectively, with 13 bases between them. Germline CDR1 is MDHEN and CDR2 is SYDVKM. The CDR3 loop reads CASRALPREQYF. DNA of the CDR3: TGTGCCAGCAGGGCCCTCCCCAGGGAGCAGTACTTC.

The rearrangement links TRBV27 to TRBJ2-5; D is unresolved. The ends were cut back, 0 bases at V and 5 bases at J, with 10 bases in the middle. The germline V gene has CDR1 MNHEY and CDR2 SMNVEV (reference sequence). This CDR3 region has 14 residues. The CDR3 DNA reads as TGTGCCAGCAGTTTATCTACGGTGGGGGAGACCCAGTACTTC. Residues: CASSLSTVGETQYF.

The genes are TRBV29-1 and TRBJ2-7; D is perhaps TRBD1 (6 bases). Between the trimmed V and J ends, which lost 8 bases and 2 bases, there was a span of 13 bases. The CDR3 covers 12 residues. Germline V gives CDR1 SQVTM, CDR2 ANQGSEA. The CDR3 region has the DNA TGCAGCATCCGACAGGATCCCTACGAGCAGTACTTC. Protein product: CSIRQDPYEQYF.

CDR3 nucleotides: TGTGCCAGCAGCCGCAGCGTCGGGAGCTACGAGCAGTACTTC. Translation gives CASSRSVGSYEQYF. This chain uses TRBV7-9 with TRBJ2-7, with a weak D call TRBD2 (6 bases). This CDR3 is built from 14 residues. Between the trimmed V and J ends, which lost 5 bases and 3 bases, there was a span of 14 bases. CDR1 and CDR2 from the germline V gene are SEHNR and FQNEAQ (reference sequence). The variable domain in full, with the rest retrieved from reference TRBV7-9 and TRBJ2-7, is DTGVSQNPRHKITKRGQNVTFRCDPISEHNRLYWYRQTLGQGPEFLTYFQNEAQLEKSRLLSDRFSAERPKGSFSTLEIQRTEQGDSAMYLCASSRSVGSYEQYFGPGTRLTVT.